This T cell receptor beta chain was retrieved from a study of post-analysis software for immune sequencing data. Study as a whole: Disease courses included relapsing-remitting, secondary progressive and progressive-relapsing multiple sclerosis.

TCR beta libraries were prepared from cDNA with unique molecular identifiers. Each batch of roughly 1 to 10 million T cells produced 500,000 to 600,000 cDNA molecules. TCRdb recomputed calls from the PCR reads with MiXCR, one row per CDR3 protein. The sample has roughly 570,000 distinct CDR3 sequences, around a third seen once. CDR1 and CDR2 (germline): SGHRS, YFSETQ. The CDR3 covers 15 residues. V was cut by 0 bases and J by 4 bases, with 12 bases left in between. This clonotype was counted a few times. Its antigen is undetermined. The study's findings and limits: TRBV5-6, TRBV5-1 and TRBV20-1 were among about 5 TRBV segments more frequent in patients than controls.

The chain is built from TRBV5-1 and TRBJ2-3; D gene uncertain. The sample consisted of blood. This TCR came from a girl between 2 and 17 years old with multiple sclerosis. The CDR3 bases are TGCGCCAGCAGCTTGGGACCCCAATCGGCAGATACGCAGTATTTT. It specifies CASSLGPQSADTQYF. Using reference TRBV5-1 and TRBJ2-3 for the parts outside the CDR3, the full variable domain is KAGVTQTPRYLIKTRGQQVTLSCSPISGHRSVSWYQQTPGQGLQFLFEYFSETQRNKGNFPGRFSGRQFSNSRSEMNVSTLELGDSALYLCASSLGPQSADTQYFGPGTRLTVL.